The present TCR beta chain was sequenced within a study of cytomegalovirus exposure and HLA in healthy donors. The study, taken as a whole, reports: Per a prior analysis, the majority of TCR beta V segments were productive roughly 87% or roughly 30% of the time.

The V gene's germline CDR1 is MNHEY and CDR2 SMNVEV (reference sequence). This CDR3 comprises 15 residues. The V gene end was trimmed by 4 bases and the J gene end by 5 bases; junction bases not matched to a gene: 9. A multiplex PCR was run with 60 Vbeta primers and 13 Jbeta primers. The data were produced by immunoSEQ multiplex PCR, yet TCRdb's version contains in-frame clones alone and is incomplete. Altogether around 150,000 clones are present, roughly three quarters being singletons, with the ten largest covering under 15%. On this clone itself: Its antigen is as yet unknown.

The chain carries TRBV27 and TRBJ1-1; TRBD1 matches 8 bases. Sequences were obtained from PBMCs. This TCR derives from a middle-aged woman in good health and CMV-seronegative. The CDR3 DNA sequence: TGTGCCAGCAGTTATATGGACAGGGTGGGGACTGAAGCTTTCTTT. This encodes CASSYMDRVGTEAFF.